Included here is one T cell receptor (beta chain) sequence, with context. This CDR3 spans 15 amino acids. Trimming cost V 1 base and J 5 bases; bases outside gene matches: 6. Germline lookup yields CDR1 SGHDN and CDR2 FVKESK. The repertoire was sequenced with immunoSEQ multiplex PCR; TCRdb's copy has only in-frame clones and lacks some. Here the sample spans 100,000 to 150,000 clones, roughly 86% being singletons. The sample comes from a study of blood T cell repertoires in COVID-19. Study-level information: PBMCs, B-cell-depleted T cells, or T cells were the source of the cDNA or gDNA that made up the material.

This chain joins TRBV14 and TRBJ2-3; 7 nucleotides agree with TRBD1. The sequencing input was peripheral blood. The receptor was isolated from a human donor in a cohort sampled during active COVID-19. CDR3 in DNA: TGTGCCAGCAGCCAAGGCAGGGGGTGGATAGATACGCAGTATTTT. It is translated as CASSQGRGWIDTQYF. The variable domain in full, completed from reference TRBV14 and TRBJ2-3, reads EAGVTQFPSHSVIEKGQTVTLRCDPISGHDNLYWYRRVMGKEIKFLLHFVKESKQDESGMPNNRFLAERTGGTYSTLKVQPAELEDSGVYFCASSQGRGWIDTQYFGPGTRLTVL.